These 3 T cell receptor beta chains were all obtained from the same sample, sequenced in a study of blood T cell repertoires in COVID-19. Profiling relied on immunoSEQ multiplex PCR, and the TCRdb table lists in-frame clones only, not all of them. The table lists about 270,000 clones, around 90% of them singletons. The sequenced material came from PBMCs or T cells enriched from blood (not recorded which). The receptor set was obtained from a woman aged 25 to 39 with acute COVID-19.

The V call is TRBV3-1 (or the pseudogene TRBV3-2), the J call TRBJ1-1; D is undetermined. The V gene lost 1 base and the J gene lost 6 bases, with 9 bases spanning the gap. From germline, CDR1 is LGHDT and CDR2 YNNKEL (reference sequence). The CDR3 has 13 residues. In DNA form, the CDR3 reads TGTGCCAGCAGCCAAGGATGGGGAGCTGAAGCTTTCTTT. It specifies CASSQGWGAEAFF.

The chain carries TRBV5-5 and TRBJ1-2, with 9 bases that match TRBD1. Germline CDR1 is SGHKS and CDR2 is YYEKEE (reference sequence). There are 15 residues in the CDR3. V lost 3 bases to trimming and J lost 6 bases; unmatched junction nucleotides: 9. Here the CDR3 reads CASSYSGQGGDGYTF. The CDR3 nucleotides are TGTGCCAGCAGCTATTCGGGACAGGGCGGGGATGGCTACACCTTC.

V is TRBV7-2 and J is TRBJ1-5; D ambiguous. Germline CDR1 SGHTA, CDR2 FQGNSA. This CDR3 is 17 amino acids long. V gave up 2 bases and J gave up 0 bases, with 14 bases separating them. Written as DNA, the CDR3 is TGTGCCAGCAGCTTATACGCAGGCCCTTATAGCAATCAGCCCCAGCATTTT. Translating it yields CASSLYAGPYSNQPQHF.